Below are 7 T cell receptor beta chains sequenced from a single sample in a study of blood T cell repertoires in COVID-19. The data were produced by immunoSEQ multiplex PCR, yet TCRdb's version contains in-frame clones alone and is incomplete. The sample includes 30,000 or so clones, nearly 90% of them seen just once. The sequencing sample was made of peripheral blood. All receptors come from a man in his fifties or sixties with active COVID-19.

This clone came up once. The chain joins TRBV19 to TRBJ2-1; tentative D call: TRBD2 (6 bases). The CDR3 runs to 16 residues. Trimming took 4 bases from V and 4 from J, leaving 17 bases between them. CDR1 LNHDA and CDR2 SQIVND come from the germline V gene (reference sequence). In nucleotides, the CDR3 is TGTGCCAGTAGTACGGAGCTAGCGTCCCTTTACAATGAGCAGTTCTTC. Translating it yields CASSTELASLYNEQFF.

This clone has only a few counts. This chain joins TRBV9 and TRBJ1-1, with D tentatively TRBD1 (5 bases). Germline V CDR1 and CDR2: SGDLS, YYNGEE. The CDR3 consists of 15 residues. V shed 0 bases and J shed 5 bases, with 14 bases lying between them. This chain's CDR3 is CASSVVGGGRTEAFF. The CDR3 DNA sequence: TGTGCCAGCAGCGTAGTGGGCGGGGGAAGGACTGAAGCTTTCTTT.

This clone was counted once. This chain links TRBV2 with TRBJ2-7; a possible D gene is TRBD1 (5 bases). Germline loops: CDR1 SNHLY, CDR2 FYNNEI. The CDR3 loop spans 11 amino acids. V lost 6 bases and J 4 bases, leaving 7 bases between the germline ends. In nucleotides, the CDR3 is TGTGCCAGCAGGACAGCTTACGAGCAGTACTTC. It specifies CASRTAYEQYF.

This chain uses TRBV5-4 with TRBJ1-2; TRBD1 matches at 9 bases. CDR1 and CDR2 from the germline V gene are SGHNT and YYREEE (reference sequence). The V segment lost 4 bases and the J segment 5 bases; nucleotides outside the gene matches: 9. The CDR3 has 15 amino acids. The CDR3: CASSGGQGRGYGYTF. The CDR3 DNA follows: TGTGCCAGCAGCGGGGGACAGGGAAGGGGGTATGGCTACACCTTC. The whole variable domain, filled in from reference TRBV5-4 and TRBJ1-2, reads ETGVTQSPTHLIKTRGQQVTLRCSSQSGHNTVSWYQQALGQGPQFIFQYYREEENGRGNFPPRFSGLQFPNYSSELNVNALELDDSALYLCASSGGQGRGYGYTFGSGTRLTVV.

V is TRBV4-3 and J is TRBJ2-7, with 7 bases matching TRBD2. Trimming removed 1 base from V and 3 bases from J; junction bases left unmatched: 3. This CDR3 comprises 14 residues. Germline-derived CDR1 and CDR2 are LGHNA and YSLEER. The CDR3 region is CASSQGASGYEQYF. CDR3 coding DNA: TGCGCCAGCAGCCAAGGGGCTAGCGGCTACGAGCAGTACTTC.

The chain combines TRBV6-5 with TRBJ1-4, with a tentative D call TRBD1 (5 bases). The V gene lost 6 bases and the J gene lost 4 bases, with 15 bases spanning the gap. CDR1 and CDR2 (germline): MNHEY, SVGAGI. The CDR3 length is 15 residues. CDR3 sequence reads: CASSEQGSGNEKLFF. CDR3 coding DNA: TGTGCCAGCAGCGAGCAGGGATCCGGTAATGAAAAACTGTTTTTT.

This chain uses TRBV5-8 with TRBJ1-6; the D gene is possibly TRBD1 (6 bases). The CDR3 totals 15 residues. V was cut by 2 bases and J by 4 bases, with 10 bases left in between. The V gene's germline CDR1 is SGHTS and CDR2 YDEGEE. In DNA form, the CDR3 reads TGTGCCAGCAGCTTTCTGACAGGTTATAATTCACCCCTCCACTTT. This translates into CASSFLTGYNSPLHF.